The 9 T cell receptor beta chains below all came from one sample that was sequenced in a study of cytotoxic CD8 clonotypes in ibrutinib-treated CLL. Sequencing was performed with immunoSEQ multiplex PCR; in TCRdb, only in-frame clones are kept and a portion is missing. The profile shows about 140,000 clones, approximately 75% of them singletons. The source was PBMCs, collected after 12 months of ibrutinib treatment. The receptors come from a human donor with chronic lymphocytic leukemia.

The chain recombines TRBV9 with TRBJ2-2; 10 nucleotides line up with TRBD2. This CDR3 is 16 amino acids long. Unmatched junction bases numbered 0, after V lost 0 bases and J lost 1 base. The V gene's germline CDR1 is SGDLS and CDR2 YYNGEE. The CDR3 DNA sequence: TGTGCCAGCAGCGTAGGACTAGCGGGGAACACCGGGGAGCTGTTTTTT. Its protein product is CASSVGLAGNTGELFF.

The chain carries TRBV27 and TRBJ2-5; D tentatively fits TRBD1 or TRBD2 (5 bases each). The V end lost 6 bases, the J end lost 4 bases, and 18 bases lay between the germline ends. This CDR3 contains 15 residues. Germline V gives CDR1 MNHEY, CDR2 SMNVEV (reference sequence). The CDR3 is CASSPMGPFGETQYF. As DNA, the CDR3 is TGTGCCAGCAGCCCTATGGGACCCTTCGGAGAGACCCAGTACTTC.

V is TRBV5-8 and J is TRBJ2-5; 7 bases are shared with TRBD2. This CDR3 comprises 15 residues. V lost 6 bases and J lost 4; bases outside the gene matches: 12. Looked up from germline, CDR1 is SGHTS and CDR2 is YDEGEE. In DNA form, the CDR3 reads TGTGCCAGCACCCCTTTCGGGGGGATTGGAGAGACCCAGTACTTC. Encoded protein: CASTPFGGIGETQYF.

The rearrangement joins TRBV21-1 to TRBJ2-7. TRBV21-1 represents a pseudogene. This CDR3 comprises 16 residues. CDR3 sequence reads: CASSSFGFPPAYEQYF. The CDR3 DNA reads TGTGCCAGCAGCAGTTTCGGATTTCCGCCTGCCTACGAGCAGTACTTC.

The chain couples TRBV9 to TRBJ2-4; tentative D call: TRBD2 (6 bases). V lost 4 bases and J 0 bases, leaving 11 bases between the germline ends. The CDR3 contains 15 residues. Per the germline V gene, CDR1 is SGDLS and CDR2 is YYNGEE. The CDR3 region is CASSLLGLAKNIQYF. The CDR3 DNA reads TGTGCCAGCAGCCTTTTGGGACTAGCCAAAAACATTCAGTACTTC.

This chain uses TRBV7-2 with TRBJ1-2; 9 bases map to TRBD1. Germline CDR1 is SGHTA and CDR2 is FQGNSA. This CDR3 is 15 amino acids long. The trim removed 5 bases at V and 4 bases at J, leaving 8 bases unmatched. CDR3 bases: TGTGCCAGCAGCCCCGAAGGGACAGGGACCTATGGCTACACCTTC. Protein sequence: CASSPEGTGTYGYTF.

The V and J genes are TRBV27 and TRBJ2-2; D is unresolved. In germline, CDR1 is MNHEY, CDR2 SMNVEV (reference sequence). The CDR3 contains 15 residues. V was cut by 0 bases and J by 4 bases, with 9 bases left in between. Here the CDR3 DNA reads TGTGCCAGCAGTTTATCCACTCGTGGCACCGGGGAGCTGTTTTTT. Translated, it gives CASSLSTRGTGELFF.

The rearrangement links TRBV10-3 to TRBJ2-7; 8 bases align to TRBD1. Per the germline V gene, CDR1 is ENHRY and CDR2 is SYGVKD. The CDR3 extends over 13 amino acids. V gave up 10 bases and J gave up 2 bases; unmatched junction bases: 7. Here the CDR3 DNA reads TGTGCCACCTGGACAGGGAATGCCTACGAGCAGTACTTC. Encoded protein: CATWTGNAYEQYF.

This rearrangement joins TRBV28 to TRBJ1-5; TRBD1 might be the D (6 bases). V dropped 7 bases and J dropped 6 bases, with 22 bases sitting between them. The CDR3 is 16 residues long. In germline, CDR1 is MDHEN, CDR2 SYDVKM. The CDR3 DNA follows: TGTGCCAGCATACGTTCGAGGGGGGAGAGTCCTCAGCCCCAGCATTTT. Translated: CASIRSRGESPQPQHF.